These 19 T cell receptor beta chains were all obtained from the same sample, sequenced in a study of PD-L1 blockade in urothelial cancer. The table came from immunoSEQ multiplex PCR; TCRdb's copy has only in-frame clones and leaves some out. The sample includes some 57,000 clones, about 80% of them seen just once. The time point is: pretreatment peripheral blood. Specimen: PBMCs, collected around atezolizumab (anti-PD-L1) treatment. The receptors were gathered from a man aged 45-65 years with urothelial cancer.

The chain joins TRBV7-6 to TRBJ2-5; 13 bases are shared with TRBD2. The CDR3 is 17 residues long. From germline, CDR1 is SGHVS and CDR2 FNYEAQ. Trimming cost V 3 bases and J 5 bases; bases outside gene matches: 9. Written as DNA, the CDR3 is TGTGCCAGCAGCTTGGGAACTAGCGGGGGGGTTTTGGAGACCCAGTACTTC. Translating gives CASSLGTSGGVLETQYF. Full variable domain (outside the CDR3, taken from reference TRBV7-6 and TRBJ2-5): GAGVSQSPRYKVTKRGQDVALRCDPISGHVSLYWYRQALGQGPEFLTYFNYEAQQDKSGLPNDRFSAERPEGSISTLTIQRTEQRDSAMYRCASSLGTSGGVLETQYFGPGTRLLVL.

The genes are TRBV7-8 and TRBJ2-7; 7 bases fit TRBD2. Germline V gene lookup returns CDR1 SGHVS and CDR2 FQNEAQ. The V gene end was trimmed by 5 bases and the J gene end by 0 bases; junction bases not matched to a gene: 7. The CDR3 covers 15 residues. The CDR3 region has the DNA TGTGCCAGCAGCCTGGGGGAGGGAGGCTCCTACGAGCAGTACTTC. The encoded protein is CASSLGEGGSYEQYF.

This clone was counted only a few times. The chain couples TRBV5-4 to TRBJ2-1; D might be TRBD1 (5 bases). The germline V gene has CDR1 SGHNT and CDR2 YYREEE (reference sequence). V dropped 0 bases and J dropped 6 bases, with 13 bases sitting between them. The CDR3 has 15 amino acids. CDR3 residues: CASSLGRQGTNEQFF. CDR3 nucleotides: TGTGCCAGCAGCTTGGGACGGCAGGGCACCAATGAGCAGTTCTTC.

This chain joins TRBV4-1 and TRBJ2-7; 8 positions agree with TRBD2. Per the germline V gene, CDR1 is MGHRA and CDR2 is YSYEKL. J gave up 3 bases and V 4 bases, and 8 bases lay outside the gene matches. This CDR3 contains 15 residues. This chain's CDR3 is CASSPTGGVNYEQYF. The CDR3 coding sequence is TGCGCCAGCAGCCCTACCGGGGGGGTCAACTACGAGCAGTACTTC.

The chain has TRBV9 and TRBJ1-1; unclear D gene. The CDR3 length is 14 residues. Deletions cut 3 bases from V and 2 bases from J, with 11 bases between. The germline V gene encodes CDR1 SGDLS and CDR2 YYNGEE. The CDR3 nucleotides are TGTGCCAGCAGCGACGGGGTGTTTAACACTGAAGCTTTCTTT. It codes for CASSDGVFNTEAFF.

This sequence joins TRBV28 and TRBJ2-3, with D possibly TRBD2 on 7 matching bases. This CDR3 is 15 amino acids long. V was clipped by 7 bases and J by 2 bases, with 16 bases between them. CDR1 and CDR2 (germline): MDHEN, SYDVKM. The CDR3 sequence: CASIGGAGYTDTQYF. In nucleotides, the CDR3 is TGTGCCAGCATAGGGGGGGCGGGTTACACAGATACGCAGTATTTT.

This clone was seen once. The V call is TRBV7-9, the J call TRBJ2-1; the D gene is possibly TRBD1 (5 bases). The CDR3 is 13 residues long. Germline assignment: CDR1 SEHNR and CDR2 FQNEAQ (reference sequence). The ends were cut back, 4 bases at V and 4 bases at J, with 8 bases in the middle. DNA for the CDR3: TGTGCCAGCAGCTGGAGACAGTACAATGAGCAGTTCTTC. Translating gives CASSWRQYNEQFF.

The chain has TRBV10-3 and TRBJ2-3, with 14 bases aligning to TRBD2. The CDR3 runs to 16 residues. Germline CDR1 ENHRY, CDR2 SYGVKD. Trimming cost V 10 bases and J 0 bases; bases outside gene matches: 6. The CDR3 loop reads CATRLAGGPSTDTQYF. CDR3 sequence (DNA): TGTGCCACCAGACTAGCGGGGGGGCCTAGCACAGATACGCAGTATTTT.

The chain recombines TRBV25-1 with TRBJ1-2; D is uncertain. The CDR3 length is 14 residues. The germline V gene encodes CDR1 MGHDK and CDR2 SYGVNS. The V end lost 1 base, the J end lost 3 bases, and 9 bases lay between the germline ends. This CDR3 reads CASSESGRHYGYTF. CDR3 bases: TGTGCCAGCAGTGAATCAGGCAGGCACTATGGCTACACCTTC.

This rearrangement joins TRBV11-2 to TRBJ2-2, with TRBD2 matching 8 bases. Germline V gene sequence: CDR1 SGHAT, CDR2 FQNNGV. V lost 3 bases and J lost 3; bases outside the gene matches: 6. The CDR3 spans 16 residues. The CDR3 DNA follows: TGTGCCAGCAGCTTTTCACGGCGGGGGGACACCGGGGAGCTGTTTTTT. Translated: CASSFSRRGDTGELFF. The full variable domain, rest sourced from reference TRBV11-2 and TRBJ2-2, is EAGVAQSPRYKIIEKRQSVAFWCNPISGHATLYWYQQILGQGPKLLIQFQNNGVVDDSQLPKDRFSAERLKGVDSTLKIQPAKLEDSAVYLCASSFSRRGDTGELFFGEGSRLTVL.

The rearrangement links TRBV20-1 to TRBJ2-5; D unclear. The germline V gene has CDR1 DFQATT and CDR2 SNEGSKA (reference sequence). The CDR3 runs to 10 residues. V dropped 6 bases and J dropped 2 bases, with 4 bases sitting between them. The CDR3 DNA reads as TGCAGTGCCAGTCAAGAGACCCAGTACTTC. Amino acid sequence: CSASQETQYF.

The rearrangement links TRBV20-1 to TRBJ2-1, with TRBD2 as a possible D gene (5 bases). Trimming removed 5 bases from V and 5 bases from J, with 7 bases in between. The CDR3 is made up of 11 amino acids. The germline V gene has CDR1 DFQATT and CDR2 SNEGSKA (reference sequence). The CDR3 nucleotides read TGCAGTGCTGGCGGGCACAATGAGCAGTTCTTC. It specifies CSAGGHNEQFF.

The chain links TRBV7-8 to TRBJ2-5; 10 bases map to TRBD2. Germline V gene lookup returns CDR1 SGHVS and CDR2 FQNEAQ. Germline trimming cut 2 bases from V and 1 base from J; bases unmatched to any gene: 4. This CDR3 is built from 16 residues. The DNA of the CDR3 is TGTGCCAGCAGCTTACGGGGACTAGCGCTCCAAGAGACCCAGTACTTC. Protein: CASSLRGLALQETQYF.

The J gene is TRBJ2-3, the V gene TRBV19; TRBD2 matches at 14 bases. Germline V gives CDR1 LNHDA, CDR2 SQIVND (reference sequence). The trim removed 7 bases at V and 4 bases at J, leaving 4 bases unmatched. This CDR3 has 15 amino acids. CDR3 in DNA: TGTGCCAGTACGAGACTAGCGGGGGGGGCAGATACGCAGTATTTT. It translates to CASTRLAGGADTQYF. Full variable domain (remainder filled in from reference TRBV19 and TRBJ2-3): DGGITQSPKYLFRKEGQNVTLSCEQNLNHDAMYWYRQDPGQGLRLIYYSQIVNDFQKGDIAEGYSVSREKKESFPLTVTSAQKNPTAFYLCASTRLAGGADTQYFGPGTRLTVL.

This sequence joins TRBV28 and TRBJ1-2; possible D gene TRBD1, 6 bases. This CDR3 spans 13 amino acids. Trimming pared 7 bases from V and 4 bases from J, leaving 13 bases between. Germline V gene lookup returns CDR1 MDHEN and CDR2 SYDVKM. CDR3 loop: CASISDRPYGYTF. The CDR3 bases are TGTGCCAGCATCTCTGACAGGCCCTATGGCTACACCTTC.

V is TRBV7-2 and J is TRBJ2-2, with 7 nucleotides matching TRBD1. J was trimmed by 5 bases and V by 5 bases; bases with no gene match: 11. The CDR3 consists of 16 residues. CDR1 is SGHTA, CDR2 FQGNSA, per germline. The CDR3 nucleotides are TGTGCCAGCAGCCGGACCGACAGGGCGGCGACCGGGGAGCTGTTTTTT. Translated, it gives CASSRTDRAATGELFF.

The chain joins TRBV4-2 to TRBJ2-1, with a possible D match to TRBD2 (7 bases). V was clipped by 0 bases and J by 7 bases, with 16 bases between them. This CDR3 spans 16 amino acids. Germline-derived CDR1 and CDR2 are LGHNA and YNFKEQ. CDR3 sequence: CASSQEGGGGMNEQFF. In DNA form, the CDR3 reads TGTGCCAGCAGCCAAGAGGGAGGGGGGGGCATGAATGAGCAGTTCTTC.

The chain is built from TRBV18 and TRBJ1-1, with D unclear. Trimming removed 0 bases at V and 1 base at J, with 12 bases between. This CDR3 region has 16 residues. Per the germline V gene, CDR1 is KGHSH and CDR2 is LQKENI. DNA of the CDR3: TGTGCCAGCTCACCACCACAACAGATTTCGAACACTGAAGCTTTCTTT. Translation gives CASSPPQQISNTEAFF.

The rearrangement links TRBV10-3 to TRBJ1-5, with a possible D match to TRBD1 (6 bases). The germline V gene has CDR1 ENHRY and CDR2 SYGVKD. Trimming left V 0 bases short and J 1 base short, with 13 bases between. The CDR3 consists of 17 residues. The CDR3: CAISESGTGYSNQPQHF. CDR3 sequence (DNA): TGTGCCATCAGTGAGTCGGGAACAGGGTACAGCAATCAGCCCCAGCATTTT.